This TCR beta chain was found in a study of blood T cells in healthy people across ages. Combining a sample-barcoded 5' primer with a J-beta primer mix, a second PCR ran for about 7 to 11 cycles. TCRdb ran MiXCR on the 5' RACE reads and lists one entry per CDR3 protein. Of under 800,000 distinct CDR3 sequences listed, about 21% are singletons. Study-wide points: Percentage of naive T cells showed a strong correlation with TCR beta diversity. Diversity of TCR beta per million T cells declined in a roughly linear way with age. Naive and antigen-experienced cells were not separated, limiting conclusive comparison.

Russia was home to the donors, healthy Caucasian individuals aged roughly 6 to 95. Of note for this clonotype: The antigen is undetermined.

This CDR3 spans 18 amino acids. Germline V gives CDR1 KGHDR, CDR2 SFDVKD. V lost 4 bases to trimming and J lost 4 bases, with 24 bases between them. The clonotype was recovered from a man aged 65-85 years in good health. The source material was blood. The rearrangement joins TRBV24-1 to TRBJ2-5, with D perhaps assigned TRBD1 or TRBD2 (5 bases each). This CDR3 is CATSDSMPTGAARETQYF. CDR3 bases: TGTGCCACCAGTGACTCCATGCCGACCGGGGCAGCGAGAGAGACCCAGTACTTC.